This T cell receptor beta chain was identified in a study of cytotoxic CD8 clonotypes in ibrutinib-treated CLL. Study-level background: More than 9 relapsed/refractory, 15 treatment-naive; roughly 18 IGHV unmutated. Response specimens were obtained following a median treatment duration of approximately 12 months, with a range of 6 to 36. The study, taken as a whole, reports: Clonality went up at the time of ibrutinib response, stayed stable in sustained remission, and later dropped back toward its baseline level at progression.

In regard to this clone: What it recognizes is unknown.

Profiled with immunoSEQ multiplex PCR; TCRdb holds only in-frame clones, not every one. The sample includes 120,000 to 150,000 clones, around 90% of them seen just once. Around 2 micrograms of genomic DNA from cryopreserved PBMCs went into TCR beta libraries. The clonotype comes from a human donor with chronic lymphocytic leukemia. The sequencing used PBMCs, collected after 12 months of ibrutinib treatment.

The CDR3 loop reads CSVRQGSANTEAFF. CDR3 nucleotides: TGCAGCGTTAGACAGGGCTCGGCGAACACTGAAGCTTTCTTT. This chain uses TRBV29-1 with TRBJ1-1, with 7 positions matching TRBD1. The CDR3 runs to 14 residues. With 5 bases clipped from V and 1 base from J, the junction kept 7 bases outside the gene matches. In germline, CDR1 is SQVTM, CDR2 ANQGSEA.